This T cell receptor beta chain stems from a study of shared clonotypes between healthy human individuals. Recent vaccinations or acute infections were absent in the healthy HIV-negative adult donors. In unsorted samples, genomic DNA was obtained using about 90 million PBMCs. Authors' analysis steps: For the immunoSEQ data, sequences were junction-only without quality scores, so filtering differed. This table comes from immunoSEQ multiplex PCR, and its TCRdb copy is limited to in-frame clones, with some not included. V, J and clone size were drawn from that table, and D and trimming were deduced from the DNA. The sample records 450,000 to 500,000 clones, 65% to 80% being singletons. CDR3 length: 12 residues. Trimming left V 4 bases short and J 2 bases short, with 8 bases between. Per germline, CDR1 SQVTM and CDR2 ANQGSEA.

Sequencing was carried out using PBMCs. This chain links TRBV29-1 with TRBJ1-1, with D uncertain. This TCR derives from a woman aged 40 to 50 in good health. Some clones in this sample may be carry-over from other donors' samples. CDR3 sequence: CSVGQPNTEAFF. The CDR3 region has the DNA TGCAGCGTTGGACAACCTAACACTGAAGCTTTCTTT.